This TCR beta chain is from a study of blood T cell repertoires in COVID-19. Study-level information: COVID-19 samples, acute and convalescent, were from the United States, Italy and Spain. PBMCs, B-cell-depleted T cells, or T cells were the source of the cDNA or gDNA that made up the material.

CDR3 length equals 15 residues. Germline CDR1 MNHEY, CDR2 SVGAGI. J lost 8 bases, V lost 6 bases, and 5 bases had no gene match. In the original workflow: It was from reference gene primer amplification that nucleated cell counts were estimated. Only in-frame clones appear in the TCRdb table, and some are missing; sequencing was by immunoSEQ multiplex PCR. Clone size and V and J calls were adopted from that table, with D and trimming inferred from the DNA. The sample holds 250,000 to 300,000 clones, approximately 82% seen once. The clonotype comes from a man aged 55 to 70 who had recovered from COVID-19. The specimen was peripheral blood. This rearrangement joins TRBV6-5 to TRBJ2-1; 15 positions match TRBD2. The CDR3 is CASRGTSGRRDEQFF. The CDR3 region has the DNA TGTGCCAGCAGGGGGACTAGCGGGAGGAGGGATGAGCAGTTCTTC.